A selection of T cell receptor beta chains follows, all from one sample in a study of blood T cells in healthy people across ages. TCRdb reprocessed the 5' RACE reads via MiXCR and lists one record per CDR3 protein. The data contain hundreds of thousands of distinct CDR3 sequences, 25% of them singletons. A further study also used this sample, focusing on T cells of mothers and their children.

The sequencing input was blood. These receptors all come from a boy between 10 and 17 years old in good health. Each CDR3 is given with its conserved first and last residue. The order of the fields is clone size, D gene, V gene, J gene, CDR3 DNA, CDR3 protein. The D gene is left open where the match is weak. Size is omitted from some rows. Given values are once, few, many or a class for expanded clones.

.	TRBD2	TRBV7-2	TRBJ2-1	TGTGCCAGCAGCCCCCAGGGACTAGCGGGGGGCACTGAGCAGTTCTTC	CASSPQGLAGGTEQFF
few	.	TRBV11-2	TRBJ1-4	TGTGCCAGCAGCGCAGGGTATGAAAAACTGTTTTTT	CASSAGYEKLFF
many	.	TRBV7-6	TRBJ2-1	TGTGCCAGCAGCTTAGCCGCAACAGTCTCCTACAATGAGCAGTTCTTC	CASSLAATVSYNEQFF
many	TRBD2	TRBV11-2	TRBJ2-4	TGTGCCAGCAGCCTGGGACTAGCGGGATCGTCTCAGTACTTC	CASSLGLAGSSQYF
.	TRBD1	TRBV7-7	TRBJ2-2	TGTGCTAGCAGCCCGACGAGGACAGGGAACACCGGGGAGCTGTTTTTT	CASSPTRTGNTGELFF
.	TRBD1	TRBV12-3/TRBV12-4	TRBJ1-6	TGTGCCAGCAGTTTTACAGGGGGCGCGGGTAATTCACCCCTCCACTTT	CASSFTGGAGNSPLHF
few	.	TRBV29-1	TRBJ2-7	TGCAGCGCCCTAAACTCGGACAGCACCTACGAGCAGTACTTC	CSALNSDSTYEQYF
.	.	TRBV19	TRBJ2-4	TGTGCCAGCTGGGGCGCCTCTCAAGGGAGCTTAGCCAAAAACATTCAGTACTTC	CASWGASQGSLAKNIQYF
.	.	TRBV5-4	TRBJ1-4	TGTGCCAGCAGCTCCCATCAAAGACAAGATGAAAAACCGTTTTTT	CASSSHQRQDEKPFF
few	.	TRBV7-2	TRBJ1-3	TGTGCCAGCAGCTTTCGTGGTGGAAACACCATATATTTT	CASSFRGGNTIYF
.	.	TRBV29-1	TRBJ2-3	TGCAGCGTTGATAGCGGCAAGGCCCAAGGGCCGTATTTT	CSVDSGKAQGPYF
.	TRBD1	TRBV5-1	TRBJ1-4	TGCGCCAGCAGCTTAAAACAGGGGAAGGAAAAACTGTTTTTT	CASSLKQGKEKLFF
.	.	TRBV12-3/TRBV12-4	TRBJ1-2	TGTGCCAGCAGGGAAGGATCTTATAGCTACACCTTC	CASREGSYSYTF
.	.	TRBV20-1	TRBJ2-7	TGCAGTGCTAGAGTGCCAGCTTCATCGGAGCAGTACTTC	CSARVPASSEQYF
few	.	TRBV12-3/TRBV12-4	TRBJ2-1	TGTGCCAGCAGTTTATCGAGGGAGTGGCCCTACAATGAGCAGTTCTTC	CASSLSREWPYNEQFF
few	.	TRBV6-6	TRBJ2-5	TGTGCCAGCAGCCTACAGTCGGAGACCCAGTACTTC	CASSLQSETQYF
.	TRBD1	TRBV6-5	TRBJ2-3	TGTGCCAGCAGTTACCTCGGATGGACAGGGGTAGAAGATACGCAGTATTTT	CASSYLGWTGVEDTQYF
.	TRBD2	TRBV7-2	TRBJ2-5	TGTGCCAGCAGCCCCGGGGGGGCAGAAGAGACCCAGTACTTC	CASSPGGAEETQYF
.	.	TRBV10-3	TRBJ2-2	TGTGCCATAGGGACCCGGGGCCAGAGCACCGGGGAGCTGTTTTTT	CAIGTRGQSTGELFF
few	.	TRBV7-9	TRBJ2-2	TGTGCCAGCAGCCCATTGGGTACCGGGGAGCTGTTTTTT	CASSPLGTGELFF
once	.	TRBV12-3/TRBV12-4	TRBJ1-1	TGTGCCAGCAGTTTAGCGCCGCTGAACACTGAAGCTTTCTTT	CASSLAPLNTEAFF
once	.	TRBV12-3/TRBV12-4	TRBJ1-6	TGTGCCAGCACAAACAGGGATTATAATTCACCCCTCCACTTT	CASTNRDYNSPLHF
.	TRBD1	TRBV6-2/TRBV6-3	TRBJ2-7	TGTGCCAGCAGTTATGACAGGGCCTACGAGCAGTACTTC	CASSYDRAYEQYF
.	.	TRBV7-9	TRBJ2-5	TGTGCCAGCAGCCCGAGAACAGGGTATCAAGAGACCCAGTACTTC	CASSPRTGYQETQYF
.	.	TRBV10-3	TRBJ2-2	TGTGCCATCTATACAGGGACTAACACCGGGGAGCTGTTTTTT	CAIYTGTNTGELFF
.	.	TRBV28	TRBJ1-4	TGTGCCAGCAGTTTCCAAATTGGGGTGGAGAATGAAAAACTGTTTTTT	CASSFQIGVENEKLFF